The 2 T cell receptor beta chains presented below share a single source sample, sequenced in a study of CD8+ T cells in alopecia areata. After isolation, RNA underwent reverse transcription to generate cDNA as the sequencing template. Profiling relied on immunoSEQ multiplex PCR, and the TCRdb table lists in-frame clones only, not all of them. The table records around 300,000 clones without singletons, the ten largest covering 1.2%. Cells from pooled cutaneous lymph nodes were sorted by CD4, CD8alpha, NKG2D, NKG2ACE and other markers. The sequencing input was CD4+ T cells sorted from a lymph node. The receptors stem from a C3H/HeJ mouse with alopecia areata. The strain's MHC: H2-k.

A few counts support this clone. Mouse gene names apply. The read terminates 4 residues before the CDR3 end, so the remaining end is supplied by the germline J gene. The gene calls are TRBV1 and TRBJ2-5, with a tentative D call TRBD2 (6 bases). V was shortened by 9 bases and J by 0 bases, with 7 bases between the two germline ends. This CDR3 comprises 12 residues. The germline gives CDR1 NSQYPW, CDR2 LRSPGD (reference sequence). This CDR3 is CTCGGNQDTQYF. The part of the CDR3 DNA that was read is TGCACCTGTGGGGGTAACCAAGAC. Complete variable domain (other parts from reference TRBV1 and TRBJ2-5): VTLLEQNPRWRLVPRGQAVNLRCILKNSQYPWMSWYQQDLQKQLQWLFTLRSPGDKEVKSLPGADYLATRVTDTELRLQVANMSQGRTLYCTCGGNQDTQYFGPGTRLLVL.

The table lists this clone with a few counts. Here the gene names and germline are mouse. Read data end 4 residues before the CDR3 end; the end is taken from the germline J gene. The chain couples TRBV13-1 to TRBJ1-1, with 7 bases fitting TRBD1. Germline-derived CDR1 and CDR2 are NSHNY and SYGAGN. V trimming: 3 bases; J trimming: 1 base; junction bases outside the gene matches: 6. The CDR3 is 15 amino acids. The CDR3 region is CASSAIRDRNTEVFF. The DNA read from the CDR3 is TGTGCCAGCAGTGCCATCCGGGACAGAAACACA.